This T cell receptor beta chain is from a study of T cells in Graves' hyperthyroidism and ophthalmopathy. Whole-study results and caveats: For ophthalmopathy, model prediction preceded onset by a median about 6.2 months.

This clonotype was counted ten times or more. Its antigen is currently unknown. This CDR3 comprises 12 residues. V lost 7 bases and J 0 bases, leaving 6 bases between the germline ends. In germline, CDR1 is LNHDA, CDR2 SQIVND (reference sequence). Researchers took RNA transcripts and amplified the TCR beta CDR3 regions from them. TCR CDR3 regions were first amplified by RT-PCR with HTBI primers. Each CDR3 protein gets one entry after TCRdb re-called the multiplex PCR reads with MiXCR. The sample yields about half a million distinct CDR3 sequences, roughly 24% seen once. The sample taken for sequencing was blood. This clonotype originated in a woman under 40 with Graves' ophthalmopathy. This sequence joins TRBV19 and TRBJ1-1; D remains ambiguous. The CDR3 coding sequence is TGTGCCAGTATGGGGTTGAACACTGAAGCTTTCTTT. It codes for CASMGLNTEAFF.